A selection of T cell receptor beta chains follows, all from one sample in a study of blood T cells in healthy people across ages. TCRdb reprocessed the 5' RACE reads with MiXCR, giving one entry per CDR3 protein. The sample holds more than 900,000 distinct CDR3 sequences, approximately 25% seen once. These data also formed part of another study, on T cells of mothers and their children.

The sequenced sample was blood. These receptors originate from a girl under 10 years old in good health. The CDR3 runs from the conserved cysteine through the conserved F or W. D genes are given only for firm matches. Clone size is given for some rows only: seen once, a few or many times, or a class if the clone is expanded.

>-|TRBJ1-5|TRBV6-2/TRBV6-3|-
CASGRGRNQPQHF
TGTGCCAGCGGCAGAGGACGCAATCAGCCCCAGCATTTT
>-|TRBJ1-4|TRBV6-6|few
CASRVPTNEKLFF
TGTGCCAGCAGGGTCCCAACTAATGAAAAACTGTTTTTT
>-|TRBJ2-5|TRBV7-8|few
CASSGPIVGGTLRDQETQYF
TGTGCCAGCAGCGGACCCATCGTTGGGGGTACACTTAGAGACCAAGAGACCCAGTACTTC
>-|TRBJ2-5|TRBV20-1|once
CSVDSTNQETQYF
TGCAGTGTTGACAGCACGAACCAAGAGACCCAGTACTTC
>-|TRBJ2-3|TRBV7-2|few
CASSFRGGGPDTQYF
TGTGCCAGCAGCTTCCGAGGCGGCGGGCCAGATACGCAGTATTTT
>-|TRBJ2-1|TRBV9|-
CASSVDGFKQFF
TGTGCCAGCAGCGTAGATGGCTTCAAGCAGTTCTTC
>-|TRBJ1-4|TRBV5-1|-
CASSVSSGLDEKLFF
TGCGCCAGCAGCGTGAGCTCTGGTTTAGATGAAAAACTGTTTTTT
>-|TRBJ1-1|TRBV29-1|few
CSVKGQNTEAFF
TGCAGCGTTAAGGGACAGAACACTGAAGCTTTCTTT
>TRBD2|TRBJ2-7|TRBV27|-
CASSLNLGLGYEQYF
TGTGCCAGCAGTTTAAATCTGGGACTAGGCTACGAGCAGTACTTC
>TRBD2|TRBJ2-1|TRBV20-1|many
CSARDPATSVYNEQFF
TGCAGTGCTAGAGACCCCGCGACTAGCGTCTACAATGAGCAGTTCTTC
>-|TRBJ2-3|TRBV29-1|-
CSVDEFTDTQYF
TGCAGCGTTGACGAATTCACAGATACGCAGTATTTT
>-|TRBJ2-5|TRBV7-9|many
CASGWETQYF
TGTGCCAGCGGTTGGGAGACCCAGTACTTC
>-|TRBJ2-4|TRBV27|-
CASSFSREGDIQYF
TGTGCCAGCAGTTTCAGCCGAGAGGGGGACATTCAGTACTTC
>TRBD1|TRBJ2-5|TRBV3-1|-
CASTHRDRGIQETQYF
TGTGCCAGCACTCATCGGGACAGGGGGATCCAAGAGACCCAGTACTTC
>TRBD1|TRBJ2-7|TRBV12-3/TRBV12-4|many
CASKWGTGDYEQYF
TGTGCCAGCAAATGGGGGACAGGGGACTACGAGCAGTACTTC
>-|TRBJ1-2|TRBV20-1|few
CSARVPGNYGYTF
TGCAGTGCTAGAGTTCCCGGGAACTATGGCTACACCTTC
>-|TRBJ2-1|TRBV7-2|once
CASSPGVTNNEQFF
TGTGCCAGCAGCCCGGGGGTAACGAACAATGAGCAGTTCTTC
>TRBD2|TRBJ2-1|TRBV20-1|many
CSARESSGGVNEQFF
TGCAGTGCTAGAGAGTCTAGCGGGGGGGTCAATGAGCAGTTCTTC
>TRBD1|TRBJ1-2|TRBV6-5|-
CASSYSTPGQGFGYTF
TGTGCCAGCAGTTACTCGACCCCGGGACAGGGATTTGGCTACACCTTC
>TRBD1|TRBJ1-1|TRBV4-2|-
CASSQDRTGKNTEAFF
TGTGCCAGCAGCCAAGACCGGACAGGGAAGAACACTGAAGCTTTCTTT
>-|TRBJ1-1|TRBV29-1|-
CSVKMVGQQNTEAFF
TGCAGCGTTAAAATGGTAGGACAGCAGAACACTGAAGCTTTCTTT
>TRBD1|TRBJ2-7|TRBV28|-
CASRRQGKTYEQYF
TGTGCCAGCAGACGACAGGGGAAAACCTACGAGCAGTACTTC
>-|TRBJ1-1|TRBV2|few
CASSEGSLNTEAFF
TGTGCCAGCAGTGAAGGCAGTTTGAACACTGAAGCTTTCTTT
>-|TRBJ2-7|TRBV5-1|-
CASSAGPTTYEQYF
TGCGCCAGCAGCGCGGGACCAACTACCTACGAGCAGTACTTC
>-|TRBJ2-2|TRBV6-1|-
CASIRGMGGELFF
TGTGCCAGCATCCGGGGAATGGGCGGGGAGCTGTTTTTT
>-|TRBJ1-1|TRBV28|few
CASRWDPFTEAFF
TGTGCCAGCAGATGGGACCCTTTCACTGAAGCTTTCTTT
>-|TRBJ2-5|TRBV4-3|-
CASSQDWKTQYF
TGCGCCAGCAGCCAAGACTGGAAGACCCAGTACTTC
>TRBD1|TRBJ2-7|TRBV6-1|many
CASSGTASYEQYF
TGTGCCAGCTCCGGGACAGCATCCTACGAGCAGTACTTC
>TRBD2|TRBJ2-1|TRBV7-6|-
CASSPHAPGLAGNEQFF
TGTGCCAGCAGCCCCCACGCTCCGGGACTAGCGGGCAATGAGCAGTTCTTC
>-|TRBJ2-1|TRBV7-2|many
CASSPFGNEQFF
TGTGCCAGCAGCCCCTTCGGGAATGAGCAGTTCTTC
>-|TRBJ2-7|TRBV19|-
CASSMRQVNEQYF
TGTGCCAGTAGTATGAGACAAGTCAACGAGCAGTACTTC
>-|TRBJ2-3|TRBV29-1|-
CSVERESRTDTQYF
TGCAGCGTTGAGAGGGAATCGAGGACAGATACGCAGTATTTT
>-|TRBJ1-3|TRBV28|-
CAVSPTGASGNTIYF
TGTGCCGTAAGCCCCACTGGGGCCTCTGGAAACACCATATATTTT
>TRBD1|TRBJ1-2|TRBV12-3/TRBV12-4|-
CASSFSPGQGSVGYTF
TGTGCCAGCAGTTTTAGCCCGGGACAGGGCTCGGTTGGCTACACCTTC
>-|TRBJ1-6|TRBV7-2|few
CASRPSSYNSPLHF
TGTGCCAGCCGCCCGAGCTCCTATAATTCACCCCTCCACTTT
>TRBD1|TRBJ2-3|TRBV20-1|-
CSGVSDYDRDAYF
TGCAGTGGGGTCTCTGATTACGACAGGGACGCCTATTTT
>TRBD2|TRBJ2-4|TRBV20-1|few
CSASRLAGGRAKNIQYF
TGCAGTGCTAGTCGGCTAGCGGGGGGGCGGGCCAAAAACATTCAGTACTTC
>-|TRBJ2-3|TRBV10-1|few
CASSAYWVTDTQYF
TGCGCCAGCAGTGCCTACTGGGTGACAGATACGCAGTATTTT
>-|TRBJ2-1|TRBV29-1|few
CSVADREQFF
TGCAGCGTTGCAGACAGGGAGCAGTTCTTC
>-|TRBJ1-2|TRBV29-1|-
CSVEVSGQNYGYTF
TGCAGCGTTGAAGTATCCGGACAGAACTATGGCTACACCTTC
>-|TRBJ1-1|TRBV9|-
CASSDVNREGEAFF
TGTGCCAGCAGCGACGTTAACAGGGAGGGGGAAGCTTTCTTT
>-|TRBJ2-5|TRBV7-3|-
CASSLGQGNEQETQYF
TGTGCCAGCAGCTTAGGGCAGGGTAATGAGCAAGAGACCCAGTACTTC
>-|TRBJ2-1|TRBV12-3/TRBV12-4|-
CASCLGREQFF
TGTGCCAGCTGCCTTGGCCGAGAGCAGTTCTTC